This T cell receptor (beta chain) was profiled in a study of blood T cell repertoires in COVID-19. Here immunoSEQ multiplex PCR was the method, and the copy in TCRdb shows in-frame clones only, minus some. The data hold about 73,000 clones, with 82% observed a single time. CDR1 and CDR2 from the germline V gene are SGHDT and YYEEEE. V shed 7 bases and J shed 5 bases, with 18 bases lying between them. This CDR3 is 15 amino acids long. The material sequenced was peripheral blood. This clonotype was sampled from a woman in her fifties or sixties with acute or convalescent COVID-19. The rearrangement links TRBV5-6 to TRBJ2-2, with D tentatively TRBD1 (5 bases). The CDR3 is CASQHRPGQTGELFF. Written as DNA, the CDR3 is TGTGCCAGCCAACACCGGCCAGGGCAAACCGGGGAGCTGTTTTTT.